This T cell receptor (beta chain) came from a study of T cell clones after liver transplantation. Study in general: Without induction therapy, subjects received standard immunosuppression until 12-24 months post-transplant. At least one year of complete immunosuppression withdrawal without enzymes over twice normal defined tolerance.

Clones were sequenced by immunoSEQ multiplex PCR, and TCRdb holds only the in-frame ones, with some missing. The sample holds roughly 51,000 clones, over 65% seen once. Unstimulated PBMCs were sorted into CD3+CD4+ and CD3+CD8+ populations. Regarding the study as a whole: Post-transplant, graft-donor-reactive CD4 TCRbeta sequences in blood dropped significantly in 5 of 8 subjects.

This clone showed up just a few times. Its cognate antigen is unknown. CDR1 and CDR2 (germline): LGHNA, YNFKEQ. V was cut by 5 bases and J by 6 bases, with 11 bases left in between. CDR3 length equals 13 residues. The sample was CD4+ T cells from blood, taken more than 52 months after liver transplant. This chain uses TRBV4-2 with TRBJ1-5; D unclear. The receptor's source is a human patient who received a liver transplant. Certain T cells may be donor cells from the graft. The CDR3 reads CASSGGLGQPQHF. CDR3 in DNA: TGTGCCAGCAGCGGAGGGTTGGGTCAGCCCCAGCATTTT.